This T cell receptor beta chain was identified in a study of shared clonotypes between healthy human individuals (dated by TCRdb to about 2020). Study-wide context: Three men and a couple of women, aged 18 to 49 years, made up the cohort. To estimate repertoire size and how much clonotypes are shared between individuals, the study performed deep sequencing of blood TCR repertoires from a few healthy adults. Libraries were prepared and TCR repertoires were sequenced by different laboratories using diverse techniques, in order to increase sequencing depth and limit assay-specific biases. For each donor, three plates each were used for CD4 naive and CD4 memory, two plates were used for CD8 naive, and one plate was used for CD8 memory. Each donor's leukapheresis produced roughly between roughly 0.94 and 9.5 billion PBMCs.

This clone showed up just a few times. Its specific antigen is unknown. The record has no base qualities; no much larger clone is one base away. Using the deep immunoSEQ assay, TCR CDR3 regions were amplified from genomic DNA by multiplex PCR. Extracted genomic DNA from each cell subset was spread evenly across all wells of several immunoSEQ 96-well plates, with each plate serving as a replicate. Each replicate PCR for sorted subsets received about 200 ng genomic DNA, equal to 28,000 or so T cell genomes. The purified libraries were quantified using a Qubit 3.0 fluorometer, sized with a Bioanalyzer 2100, and then quantified again using the KAPA Library Quantification kit. Every immunoSEQ 96-well plate was sequenced on a dedicated single-read 150-cycle Illumina NextSeq 550 flow cell. Processing in the source paper ran as follows. Because only junctional sequences without quality scores were contained in the immunoSEQ output, filtering matching that applied to full-length reads could not be performed. To assign V/J genes and CDR3, sequences were annotated using PyIR, a Python wrapper for IgBLAST v1.9, with IMGT germline references. Reads were filtered out if the reads had weak V/J assignments (E-value above 1e-6), no CDR3, stop codons, out-of-frame junctions, or ambiguous translated residues. V3J clonotypes were defined as sequences sharing an identical inferred V gene, J gene, and CDR3 amino acid sequence. The percentage overlap between two repertoires was calculated by dividing the number of shared unique clonotypes by the size of the smaller repertoire. Richness of each repertoire was evaluated using RTK rarefaction, the Chao1 estimator, and Recon v2.1 estimates of unobserved clonotypes. Generation probabilities for all TCRbeta clonotypes obtained by the gDNA method from a handful of donors were computed using OLGA. Here the immuneACCESS table is served through TCRdb, limited to in-frame sequences with V and J called. Missing clones are a known gap in these copies; in checked studies unresolved V genes cover under half, and the rest lacks a known reason. D and trimming come from the DNA, and the V and J calls and clone size come from that table. The sample table contains millions of clones; only one count was recorded for about 95% of them. Jointly, the top ten make up 1% to 1.3% of the sample.

Summary of the overall study and its limitations: Sampling was limited to blood, and TCR repertoires in tissue likely differ from TCR repertoires in blood. Because the study included a small number of donors, the genetic and exposure-history diversity represented was limited. Compared with non-shared clonotypes, the clonotypes found in all four sorted-subset donors had higher generation probabilities. Incomplete sequencing was indicated by rarefaction of sorted-subset datasets, despite the large sequencing depth. Larger estimated clonotype richness was generally found for naive subsets than for memory subsets. Pairwise subsampling indicated that sequencing depth was expected to affect the degree of clonotype sharing among donors. About 5% of naive CD4, approximately 3.7% of naive CD8, roughly 2.4% of memory CD4, and about 0.4% of memory CD8 clonotypes were shared across four donors.

For the CD8 naive samples, CD45RO-negative cells were positively selected for CCR7, yielding a CD45RA+CCR7+ population from which TemRA cells were excluded. Donors were healthy HIV-negative adults with no recently reported acute infections or vaccinations. Every donor was a Caucasian adult living in Nashville, Tennessee, USA. After blood collection by leukapheresis, PBMCs were isolated using Ficoll-Histopaque density gradient centrifugation and then cryopreserved in the vapor phase of liquid nitrogen. Analytical flow cytometry was used to check the purity and quantity of each magnetically sorted T cell population. From each sorted fraction, genomic DNA was isolated and quantified by UV absorbance on a Nanodrop 2000c. The CDR3 runs 16 residues from the cysteine to the phenylalanine. The DNA shown is the 48-base CDR3, in frame from base 1. Based on the germline V gene (reference sequence), the CDR1 and CDR2 sequences are LNHDA and SQIVND. After removal of 3 bases from V and 1 base from J, the junction retains 8 bases not matched to a gene.

Sequenced input: naive CD8+ T cells sorted from blood. The intended sense of this specimen's cell subset or site label: CD45RA+CCR7+. The sequence is built from TRBV19 and TRBJ1-2; the junction holds 7 bases that match TRBD1. This sequence originates from a man aged 18 to 30 in good health. The nucleotides read TGTGCCAGTAGTATCCGGACAGGATCAATTAACTATGGCTACACCTTC. This encodes CASSIRTGSINYGYTF.